The following is a TCR beta chain sequence with its context. The target of this receptor is not known. Base qualities are not at hand, and no much larger clone is one base apart. TCR cDNA was made using 5'RACE template switching, a step that added a universal primer site and unique molecular identifiers. Priming of cDNA synthesis was performed from both the TCR alpha and TCR beta constant segments. Library amplification used two PCR steps, and the second PCR step added sample barcodes and sequencing adapters. Sequencing of libraries was done on Illumina HiSeq 2500 (2x100 bp) or NovaSeq (2x150 bp). The original methods were these. MIGEC was used to demultiplex reads and collapse the reads into UMI consensus sequences, and MiXCR was used for V(D)J alignment. Vaccine-responding clonotypes were defined with edgeR using replicate PBMC samples, requiring FDR below 0.01 and a log2 fold change above 5 up to day 15. Bulk clonotypes were assigned CD4 or CD8 identity according to which sequenced CD4 or CD8 repertoire held them at higher abundance. TCRdb cleaned the public reads at Q25 with fastp, built clones with MiXCR and kept in-frame beta chains. Rows are combined by CDR3 protein, so each entry shows the most common genes and DNA. The V and J calls here are based on TCRdb, not the publication. This sample has 500,000 to 700,000 distinct CDR3 sequences in its table, and 15% to 20% of those were observed once. The ten largest clones capture more than 13% of the sample.

This specimen's treatment or condition label, per the study, means: live attenuated yellow fever vaccine strain. At each blood-draw timepoint, two biological replicates of bulk PBMCs were obtained. PBMCs were isolated from peripheral blood using a standard Ficoll-Paque protocol. RNA was extracted with TriZol from bulk PBMCs, CD4 and CD8 fractions, and dextramer-positive and dextramer-negative fractions. The sample is drawn from a study of T cells after yellow fever vaccination (dated by TCRdb to between 2018 and 2020). With respect to the entire study: Libraries from fractions with low cell numbers were prepared with the SMART-Seq v4 Ultra Low Input RNA kit. To follow T-cell clones before and after both primary and booster YFV17D yellow fever vaccination, bulk TCR alpha and beta repertoires underwent longitudinal sequencing. Blood samples were taken at several timepoints before and after primary and secondary immunization, and bulk PBMC replicates and cell subsets were isolated. The cohort comprised two healthy male donors, one aged 18 to 30 and one aged 30 to 40 years. What the work shows at the level of the full study, not this receptor alone: A small fraction of clonotypes showed up in both the CD4 and CD8 compartments, probably as a result of convergent recombination. Compared with the primary T-cell response, the secondary T-cell response was weaker but faster, peaking on day 5 rather than day 15. Because the study included only a couple of donors, the extent to which the findings can be generalized is limited. Because abundant contaminating clonotypes from the bulk population could be contained in FACS-sorted repertoires, computational filtering was required. Most clones expanded after primary vaccination were re-detected after the booster (almost 98% of CD4 and 88% of CD8), suggesting broad memory maintenance.

The CDR3 holds 14 amino acids from the cysteine to the phenylalanine. The entry retains the CDR3 DNA only, 42 bases that are in frame from base 1. V is reduced by 6 bases and J by 6 bases, leaving a spacing of 16 bases between them. This receptor was obtained from a man aged 25 to 45 who received the YFV17D yellow fever vaccine. The chain uses TRBV12-3 or TRBV12-4 and TRBJ2-3; the D segment could be TRBD1, given 6 matching bases. The material sequenced was PBMCs, taken 15 days after the yellow fever booster vaccination. The CDR3 corresponds to CASRFKGDIDTQYF. In nucleotide form, the sequence is TGTGCCAGCAGGTTTAAGGGGGACATCGATACGCAGTATTTT.